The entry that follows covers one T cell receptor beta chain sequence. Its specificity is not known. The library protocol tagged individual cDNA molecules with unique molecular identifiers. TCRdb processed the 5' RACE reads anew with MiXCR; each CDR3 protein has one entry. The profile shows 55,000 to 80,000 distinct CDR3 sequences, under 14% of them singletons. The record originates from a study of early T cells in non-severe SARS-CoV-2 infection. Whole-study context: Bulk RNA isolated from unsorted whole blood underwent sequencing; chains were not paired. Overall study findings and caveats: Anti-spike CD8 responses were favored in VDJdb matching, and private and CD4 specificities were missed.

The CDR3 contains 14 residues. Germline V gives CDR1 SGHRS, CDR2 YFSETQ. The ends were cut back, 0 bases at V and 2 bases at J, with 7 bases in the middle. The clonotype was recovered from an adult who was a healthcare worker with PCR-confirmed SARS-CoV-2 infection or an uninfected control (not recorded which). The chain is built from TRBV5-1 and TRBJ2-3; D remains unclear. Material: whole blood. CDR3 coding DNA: TGCGCCAGCAGCTTGGATGCCCCCACAGATACGCAGTATTTT. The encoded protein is CASSLDAPTDTQYF.